These 25 T cell receptor beta chains share one sample of origin, sequenced in a study of blood T cell repertoires in COVID-19. Using immunoSEQ multiplex PCR, the repertoire was profiled, and TCRdb retains in-frame clones only, with some absent. Of hundreds of thousands of clones listed, 85% to 90% are singletons. Input material: peripheral blood. The receptors come from a woman between 35 and 50 years old who had recovered from COVID-19.

There are a few counts of this clone. The rearrangement uses TRBV6-2 or TRBV6-3 and TRBJ2-7, with D possibly matching TRBD1 (6 bases). With 4 bases removed from V and 0 bases from J, the gap between germline ends came to 10 bases. The CDR3 is 14 residues long. Germline V CDR1 and CDR2: MNHEY, SVGEGT. CDR3 DNA: TGTGCCAGCAGTTTCAGGGGTGTCTCCTACGAGCAGTACTTC. Translated: CASSFRGVSYEQYF.

This rearrangement joins TRBV11-2 to TRBJ1-1, with a weak D call TRBD1 (5 bases). V was trimmed by 1 base and J by 5 bases, leaving 14 bases between them. Germline V CDR1 and CDR2: SGHAT, FQNNGV. The CDR3 has 15 residues. The chain's CDR3 is CASSLVRRGGTEAFF. In DNA form, the CDR3 reads TGTGCCAGCAGCTTAGTACGCCGGGGGGGAACTGAAGCTTTCTTT.

CDR3 coding DNA: TGTGCCAGCAGCGTAGCCCTTAATCAGCCCCAGCATTTT. Residues: CASSVALNQPQHF. This sequence joins TRBV9 and TRBJ1-5; D uncertain. With 0 bases removed from V and 4 bases from J, the gap between germline ends came to 5 bases. The CDR3 length is 13 residues. The germline gives CDR1 SGDLS, CDR2 YYNGEE.

The rearrangement links TRBV6-1 to TRBJ2-7, with a possible D match to TRBD1 (5 bases). Trimming shortened V by 8 bases and J by 5 bases, and 7 bases separated the two germline ends. The CDR3 consists of 10 residues. Germline V CDR1 and CDR2: MNHNS, SASEGT. The CDR3 bases are TGTGCCAGCGGGGCACACGAGCAGTACTTC. Translation gives CASGAHEQYF.

This clone was recorded a few times. J is TRBJ1-3 and V is TRBV10-3, with 12 nucleotides matching TRBD1. Germline lookup yields CDR1 ENHRY and CDR2 SYGVKD. Trimming took 8 bases from V and 7 from J; bases not matched to a gene: 0. CDR3 length equals 12 residues. The CDR3, as DNA: TGTGCCATCGGGACAGGGGGCAACACCATATATTTT. Amino acids: CAIGTGGNTIYF.

The CDR3 nucleotides read TGTGCCAGCAGTTCGGCGGCTGCTGGAAACACCATATATTTT. It codes for CASSSAAAGNTIYF. The genes are TRBV27 and TRBJ1-3; no definite D call. V gave up 4 bases and J gave up 2 bases, with 9 bases separating them. The CDR3 contains 14 residues. From germline, CDR1 is MNHEY and CDR2 SMNVEV (reference sequence).

V gene TRBV18 combines with J gene TRBJ2-1; D perhaps matches TRBD1 (6 bases). Germline lookup yields CDR1 KGHSH and CDR2 LQKENI. The CDR3 loop spans 17 amino acids. The germline V and J ends were trimmed by 4 bases and 5 bases, with 21 bases remaining between them. CDR3 residues: CASSRLHLKDRDNEQFF. The CDR3 DNA reads TGTGCCAGCTCACGACTCCATCTAAAGGACAGAGACAATGAGCAGTTCTTC. Full variable domain (remainder filled in from reference TRBV18 and TRBJ2-1): NAGVMQNPRHLVRRRGQEARLRCSPMKGHSHVYWYRQLPEEGLKFMVYLQKENIIDESGMPKERFSAEFPKEGPSILRIQQVVRGDSAAYFCASSRLHLKDRDNEQFFGPGTRLTVL.

V is TRBV29-1 and J is TRBJ2-5; 11 positions match TRBD1. The CDR3 contains 13 residues. J lost 5 bases, V lost 6 bases, and 5 bases had no gene match. Germline V gives CDR1 SQVTM, CDR2 ANQGSEA. CDR3 residues: CSVSGQGGETQYF. The CDR3 DNA reads as TGCAGCGTCTCGGGACAGGGGGGTGAGACCCAGTACTTC. Filled out from reference TRBV29-1 and TRBJ2-5, the complete variable domain reads SAVISQKPSRDICQRGTSLTIQCQVDSQVTMMFWYRQQPGQSLTLIATANQGSEATYESGFVIDKFPISRPNLTFSTLTVSNMSPEDSSIYLCSVSGQGGETQYFGPGTRLLVL.

This chain links TRBV6-2 or TRBV6-3 with TRBJ2-3; TRBD1 might be the D (7 bases). The CDR3 has 15 residues. The germline CDR1 and CDR2 sequences are MNHEY and SVGEGT. The germline V and J ends were trimmed by 5 bases and 2 bases, with 14 bases remaining between them. The CDR3 nucleotides are TGTGCCAGCAGTCAGGGGGGAGGTTTCACAGATACGCAGTATTTT. Translation: CASSQGGGFTDTQYF.

This chain connects TRBV9 to TRBJ2-3; 12 nucleotides line up with TRBD2. V was pared by 4 bases and J by 7 bases, with 7 bases of the junction left unmatched. The CDR3 consists of 15 residues. CDR1 is SGDLS, CDR2 YYNGEE, per germline. In nucleotides, the CDR3 is TGTGCCAGCAGCCCTAGCGGGGGGGCCATGAATACGCAGTATTTT. Its protein product is CASSPSGGAMNTQYF.

J is TRBJ2-1 and V is TRBV9; 8 nucleotides match TRBD1. Per germline, CDR1 SGDLS and CDR2 YYNGEE. This CDR3 is 17 amino acids long. The V gene end was trimmed by 1 base and the J gene end by 6 bases; junction bases not matched to a gene: 12. CDR3 in DNA: TGTGCCAGCAGCGTATCCCCACTAGGGACAGGTACCAATGAGCAGTTCTTC. It specifies CASSVSPLGTGTNEQFF. The full variable domain, in which reference TRBV9 and TRBJ2-1 provide the parts outside the CDR3, is DSGVTQTPKHLITATGQRVTLRCSPRSGDLSVYWYQQSLDQGLQFLIQYYNGEERAKGNILERFSAQQFPDLHSELNLSSLELGDSALYFCASSVSPLGTGTNEQFFGPGTRLTVL.

V gene TRBV2 combines with J gene TRBJ2-3; D is perhaps TRBD2 (7 bases). The V and J ends lost 9 bases and 2 bases respectively, with 12 bases between them. The germline gives CDR1 SNHLY, CDR2 FYNNEI. CDR3 length: 13 residues. This CDR3 is CASTGGTTDTQYF. The DNA of the CDR3 is TGTGCCAGTACGGGGGGCACCACAGATACGCAGTATTTT. The variable domain in full, completed from reference TRBV2 and TRBJ2-3, reads EPEVTQTPSHQVTQMGQEVILRCVPISNHLYFYWYRQILGQKVEFLVSFYNNEISEKSEIFDDQFSVERPDGSNFTLKIRSTKLEDSAMYFCASTGGTTDTQYFGPGTRLTVL.

This clone showed up just once. CDR3 bases: TGTGCCAGCAGCCAAATATACAGGGGAGGTGGAAACACCATATATTTT. This encodes CASSQIYRGGGNTIYF. The chain couples TRBV3-1 (or the pseudogene TRBV3-2) to TRBJ1-3, with 7 bases that match TRBD1. Trimming at V came to 2 bases and at J to 3 bases, leaving 7 bases not matched to a gene. There are 16 residues in the CDR3. The germline V gene has CDR1 LGHDT and CDR2 YNNKEL (reference sequence).

The chain recombines TRBV9 with TRBJ2-3; 7 nucleotides line up with TRBD1. The CDR3 is made up of 17 amino acids. The V segment lost 0 bases and the J segment 5 bases; nucleotides outside the gene matches: 12. Germline assignment: CDR1 SGDLS and CDR2 YYNGEE. The chain's CDR3 is CASSVAKTGERLDTQYF. The CDR3 DNA sequence: TGTGCCAGCAGCGTAGCTAAAACAGGGGAGCGGTTAGATACGCAGTATTTT.

The rearrangement links TRBV18 to TRBJ2-3; 9 bases agree with TRBD1. V was pared by 3 bases and J by 5 bases, with 12 bases of the junction left unmatched. The CDR3 totals 17 residues. CDR1 is KGHSH, CDR2 LQKENI, per germline. CDR3 in DNA: TGTGCCAGCTCACCGGGGACCCGGGACAGGGCAGGAGATACGCAGTATTTT. It specifies CASSPGTRDRAGDTQYF.

The V and J genes are TRBV18 and TRBJ1-5; 7 bases are shared with TRBD1. The CDR3 totals 15 residues. The germline V gene has CDR1 KGHSH and CDR2 LQKENI. Trimming removed 6 bases from V and 3 bases from J; junction bases left unmatched: 8. Here the CDR3 reads CASSHRDSPNQPQHF. The CDR3 DNA reads as TGTGCCAGCTCCCACCGGGACAGCCCCAATCAGCCCCAGCATTTT. Full variable domain (rest looked up from reference TRBV18 and TRBJ1-5): NAGVMQNPRHLVRRRGQEARLRCSPMKGHSHVYWYRQLPEEGLKFMVYLQKENIIDESGMPKERFSAEFPKEGPSILRIQQVVRGDSAAYFCASSHRDSPNQPQHFGDGTRLSIL.

To note about this clone: The junction differs from germline at one of its ends, possibly a read error. This chain connects TRBV11-3 to TRBJ2-7, with D unclear. The CDR3 is 13 residues long. Germline CDR1 reads SGHNT; CDR2 reads YENEEA. The CDR3 DNA reads TGTGCCAGCAGCTTAGCCCCCTCCCACGAGCAGTACTTC. Its translation is CASSLAPSHEQYF.

This clone was detected only once. This CDR3 reads CASSSPRDRGRETQYF. In nucleotides, the CDR3 is TGTGCCAGCAGTAGCCCCCGGGACAGGGGGCGAGAGACCCAGTACTTC. The chain is built from TRBV6-2 or TRBV6-3 and TRBJ2-5; 12 bases match TRBD1. The germline V gene encodes CDR1 MNHEY and CDR2 SVGEGT. This CDR3 contains 16 residues. The ends lost 5 bases at V and 4 bases at J; junction bases unmatched: 8.

This clone was counted between two and nine times. This sequence joins TRBV27 and TRBJ1-5; D is uncertain. CDR3 size: 14 residues. Per germline, CDR1 MNHEY and CDR2 SMNVEV (reference sequence). The germline V and J ends were trimmed by 2 bases and 4 bases, with 9 bases remaining between them. This chain's CDR3 is CASSLGHGNQPQHF. CDR3 in DNA: TGTGCCAGCAGTTTAGGGCATGGAAATCAGCCCCAGCATTTT.

This chain links TRBV13 with TRBJ2-7; D is undetermined. V lost 0 bases to trimming and J lost 9 bases, with 9 bases between them. The CDR3 is made up of 12 amino acids. Germline CDR1 is PRHDT and CDR2 is FYEKMQ (reference sequence). CDR3 amino acids: CASSLGTSAQYF. The CDR3 region has the DNA TGTGCCAGCAGCTTAGGGACTTCCGCGCAGTACTTC.

The genes are TRBV6-6 and TRBJ1-5; TRBD1 might be the D (6 bases). The CDR3 loop spans 16 amino acids. Germline CDR1 reads MNHNY; CDR2 reads SVGAGI (reference sequence). V was shortened by 5 bases and J by 6 bases, with 20 bases between the two germline ends. The CDR3 bases are TGTGCCAGCAGTCCGGCGGGGGGGCGCGTGAGTCAGCCCCAGCATTTT. This codes for CASSPAGGRVSQPQHF.

The sample holds one count of this clone. The rearrangement links TRBV30 to TRBJ2-7; possibly TRBD1 for D (6 bases). This CDR3 is 12 amino acids long. CDR1 GTSNPN and CDR2 SVGIG come from the germline V gene (reference sequence). The V end lost 4 bases, the J end lost 3 bases, and 10 bases lay between the germline ends. CDR3 sequence (DNA): TGTGCCTGGATACGGGGACACTACGAGCAGTACTTC. It yields the protein CAWIRGHYEQYF. Complete variable domain (other parts from reference TRBV30 and TRBJ2-7): SQTIHQWPATLVQPVGSPLSLECTVEGTSNPNLYWYRQAAGRGLQLLFYSVGIGQISSEVPQNLSASRPQDRQFILSSKKLLLSDSGFYLCAWIRGHYEQYFGPGTRLTVT.

The genes are TRBV11-1 and TRBJ1-4; TRBD1 aligns across 7 bases. The CDR3 runs to 15 residues. CDR1 SGHAT and CDR2 FQDESV come from the germline V gene (reference sequence). The V and J ends lost 5 bases and 1 base, in that order; junction bases with no gene match: 4. CDR3 amino acids: CASSKNRGTNEKLFF. The DNA for the CDR3 is TGTGCCAGCAGCAAAAACAGGGGAACTAATGAAAAACTGTTTTTT.

The J gene is TRBJ2-5, the V gene TRBV9; the D gene is possibly TRBD2 (5 bases). This CDR3 comprises 13 residues. The V end lost 1 base, the J end lost 5 bases, and 9 bases lay between the germline ends. Per germline, CDR1 SGDLS and CDR2 YYNGEE. DNA for the CDR3: TGTGCCAGCAGCGTATCACTAGGGGAGACCCAGTACTTC. It is translated as CASSVSLGETQYF.

For the CDR3, the DNA is TGTGCCTGGAGTGACGACCTGGCGGGGGTAGGCACTGAAGCTTTCTTT. Protein: CAWSDDLAGVGTEAFF. J is TRBJ1-1 and V is TRBV30; the D gene is possibly TRBD1 (5 bases). With 1 base removed from V and 4 bases from J, the gap between germline ends came to 19 bases. There are 16 residues in the CDR3. CDR1 and CDR2 from the germline V gene are GTSNPN and SVGIG (reference sequence).